Following are 28 T cell receptor beta chains from one sample sequenced in a study of cytomegalovirus exposure and HLA in healthy donors. A multiplex PCR was run with 60 Vbeta primers and 13 Jbeta primers. Sequencing was performed with immunoSEQ multiplex PCR; in TCRdb, only in-frame clones are kept and a portion is missing. The sample shows some 120,000 clones, more than 65% of them seen only once. Sample: PBMCs. The origin of the receptors is a man younger than 30 in good health and CMV-seronegative.

J is TRBJ2-7 and V is TRBV7-3, with TRBD1 as a possible D gene (7 bases). The germline gives CDR1 SGHTA, CDR2 FQGTGA. V was clipped by 5 bases and J by 3 bases, with 11 bases between them. This CDR3 region has 13 residues. The CDR3 is CASSLQGGYEQYF. The CDR3 nucleotides are TGTGCCAGCAGCCTCCAGGGGGGCTACGAGCAGTACTTC.

The chain links TRBV6-5 to TRBJ2-7; 7 bases match TRBD1. Germline trimming cut 6 bases from V and 4 bases from J; bases unmatched to any gene: 12. CDR3 length: 15 residues. CDR1 is MNHEY and CDR2 is SVGAGI in the germline V gene. As DNA, the CDR3 is TGTGCCAGCAGCAAATACGTGGGGACAGAGTACGAGCAGTACTTC. Amino acid sequence: CASSKYVGTEYEQYF.

This clone was seen a few times. The chain links TRBV5-1 to TRBJ2-3, with a weak D call TRBD2 (7 bases). The germline CDR1 and CDR2 sequences are SGHRS and YFSETQ. The CDR3 is 15 amino acids. The V and J ends lost 6 bases and 4 bases respectively, with 18 bases between them. The CDR3 here is CASTLGRGRADTQYF. The CDR3 nucleotides are TGCGCCAGCACCCTGGGGCGGGGGCGGGCAGATACGCAGTATTTT.

The rearrangement uses TRBV13 and TRBJ1-2; D is possibly TRBD1 (6 bases). V lost 2 bases and J 4 bases, leaving 17 bases between the germline ends. CDR3 length equals 16 residues. Germline CDR1 and CDR2: PRHDT and FYEKMQ (reference sequence). CDR3 in DNA: TGTGCCAGCAGCTTAACCATGGACGCGACAGGCTATGGCTACACCTTC. This encodes CASSLTMDATGYGYTF.

V is TRBV6-1 and J is TRBJ1-6, with 7 bases identical to TRBD1. Germline values: CDR1 MNHNS, CDR2 SASEGT. This CDR3 has 18 amino acids. Trimming removed 3 bases from V and 1 base from J; junction bases left unmatched: 9. CDR3 coding DNA: TGTGCCAGCAGTGATCAGGAGGGACAGTGGTCCTATAATTCACCCCTCCACTTT. Translation: CASSDQEGQWSYNSPLHF.

This chain uses TRBV2 with TRBJ2-5; a possible D gene is TRBD1 (5 bases). The better agreement between TRBJ2-7 and the DNA end casts doubt on the J call. CDR1 is SNHLY, CDR2 FYNNEI, per germline. The CDR3 totals 15 residues. The CDR3 is CASSVAQAFTYEQYF. The CDR3 bases are TGTGCCAGCAGTGTGGCACAGGCGTTCACCTACGAGCAGTACTTC.

The J gene is TRBJ1-2, the V gene TRBV5-6; D might be TRBD1 (6 bases). The germline V and J ends were trimmed by 0 bases and 5 bases, with 11 bases remaining between them. The CDR3 sequence is 14 residues long. Per the germline V gene, CDR1 is SGHDT and CDR2 is YYEEEE. The CDR3 bases are TGTGCCAGCAGCTTGGTCGTAACAGGGTATGGCTACACCTTC. It yields the protein CASSLVVTGYGYTF.

The gene calls are TRBV7-9 and TRBJ2-2; TRBD1 is a possible D gene (5 bases). This CDR3 comprises 15 residues. The ends were cut back, 3 bases at V and 1 base at J, with 9 bases in the middle. Germline CDR1 is SEHNR and CDR2 is FQNEAQ (reference sequence). The CDR3 loop reads CASSLHTGNTGELFF. The CDR3 nucleotides read TGTGCCAGCAGCTTGCACACAGGGAACACCGGGGAGCTGTTTTTT.

The chain is built from TRBV14 and TRBJ1-1; 8 bases are a match to TRBD1. The CDR3 spans 15 residues. CDR1 is SGHDN and CDR2 is FVKESK in the germline V gene. The V and J ends lost 4 bases and 1 base, in that order; junction bases with no gene match: 5. Here the CDR3 reads CASSLRTGRNTEAFF. The DNA for the CDR3 is TGTGCCAGCAGCCTTAGGACAGGGAGGAACACTGAAGCTTTCTTT.

The chain joins TRBV2 to TRBJ2-3; TRBD2 matches at 9 bases. The length of the CDR3 is 15 residues. The J segment lost 2 bases and the V segment lost 4 bases, leaving 4 bases of the junction unmatched. Germline CDR1 reads SNHLY; CDR2 reads FYNNEI. The CDR3 here is CASSVASGDTDTQYF. Here the CDR3 DNA reads TGTGCCAGCAGTGTGGCTAGCGGGGACACAGATACGCAGTATTTT.

About this clone: In this CDR3 the conserved last residue, phenylalanine or tryptophan, is missing, so a read error is likely. The DNA is omitted, as the CDR3 cannot be located on it reliably, and the CDR3 follows TCRdb's listing. V and J are TRBV27 and TRBJ2-3; the D call in the table, TRBD2, was not verified against the DNA. The CDR3 length equals 11 residues, ends included. Germline-derived CDR1 and CDR2 are MNHEY and SMNVEV (reference sequence). The CDR3 reads CASRETSGVFV.

The chain couples TRBV15 to TRBJ2-3; 10 nucleotides match TRBD2. The V gene end was trimmed by 0 bases and the J gene end by 0 bases; junction bases not matched to a gene: 12. CDR1 and CDR2 from the germline V gene are LNHNV and YYDKDF (reference sequence). This CDR3 contains 20 residues. The CDR3 nucleotides are TGTGCCACCAGCAGAGATATCCTAGCGGGGGAGAGAAATAGCACAGATACGCAGTATTTT. This encodes CATSRDILAGERNSTDTQYF. The variable domain in full, with the rest retrieved from reference TRBV15 and TRBJ2-3, is DAMVIQNPRYQVTQFGKPVTLSCSQTLNHNVMYWYQQKSSQAPKLLFHYYDKDFNNEADTPDNFQSRRPNTSFCFLDIRSPGLGDTAMYLCATSRDILAGERNSTDTQYFGPGTRLTVL.

V usage is TRBV7-3 and J usage is TRBJ2-7; D may be TRBD2 (5 bases). Germline CDR1 SGHTA, CDR2 FQGTGA. The length of the CDR3 is 13 residues. V was pared by 2 bases and J by 6 bases, with 11 bases between. The CDR3 loop reads CASSLLQGSEQYF. For the CDR3, the DNA is TGTGCCAGCAGCTTATTGCAAGGGAGCGAGCAGTACTTC.

The chain combines TRBV5-1 with TRBJ2-6; a weak D match, TRBD1 (5 bases). This CDR3 comprises 17 residues. Germline-derived CDR1 and CDR2 are SGHRS and YFSETQ. The V and J ends lost 0 bases and 0 bases respectively, with 10 bases between them. The CDR3 here is CASSLVGELSGANVLTF. The CDR3 nucleotides are TGCGCCAGCAGCTTGGTAGGGGAACTCTCTGGGGCCAACGTCCTGACTTTC.

The chain uses TRBV6-4 and TRBJ2-1; 7 bases match TRBD1. This CDR3 region has 13 residues. V was pared by 2 bases and J by 5 bases, with 0 bases of the junction left unmatched. The germline V gene encodes CDR1 MRHNA and CDR2 SNTAGT. The CDR3 DNA reads as TGTGCCAGCAGTGACGGACAGGACAATGAGCAGTTCTTC. Protein sequence: CASSDGQDNEQFF.

This clone was picked up a small number of times. The chain employs TRBV6-5 and TRBJ1-2; TRBD1 is a possible D gene (6 bases). The ends were cut back, 10 bases at V and 4 bases at J, with 13 bases in the middle. The V gene's germline CDR1 is MNHEY and CDR2 SVGAGI. This CDR3 comprises 12 residues. The CDR3 nucleotides read TGTGCCACCGCTCAAGGGGGCTATGGCTACACCTTC. The encoded protein is CATAQGGYGYTF.

The chain carries TRBV6-5 and TRBJ1-2; TRBD1 agrees at 8 bases. V trimming: 6 bases; J trimming: 2 bases; junction bases outside the gene matches: 8. Looked up from germline, CDR1 is MNHEY and CDR2 is SVGAGI. The CDR3 spans 15 residues. CDR3 DNA sequence: TGTGCCAGCAGAAAGAGCGGACAGGGAAACTATGGCTACACCTTC. Its translation is CASRKSGQGNYGYTF.

The chain recombines TRBV15 with TRBJ2-5; 7 nucleotides match TRBD1. The J call is doubtful: the DNA matches TRBJ2-7 better. Germline CDR1 is LNHNV and CDR2 is YYDKDF (reference sequence). CDR3 length equals 16 residues. The chain's CDR3 is CATSGEHTGDRYEQYF. In nucleotides, the CDR3 is TGTGCCACCAGCGGCGAACATACAGGGGATCGTTACGAGCAGTACTTC.

Note on this clone: Other DNA sequences in the sample encode the same CDR3. The chain links TRBV11-2 to TRBJ1-2, with 7 bases that match TRBD1. Losses at the gene ends were 1 base for V and 4 bases for J; bases not matched to a gene: 0. The germline V gene encodes CDR1 SGHAT and CDR2 FQNNGV. CDR3 length: 13 residues. The CDR3 DNA sequence: TGTGCCAGCAGCTTAGGACAGGGCTATGGCTACACCTTC. As protein: CASSLGQGYGYTF.

The chain combines TRBV19 with TRBJ2-3, with a possible D match to TRBD2 (5 bases). Trimming stripped 3 bases from V and 1 base from J, with 5 bases between. The CDR3 is made up of 13 amino acids. Germline values: CDR1 LNHDA, CDR2 SQIVND (reference sequence). CDR3 DNA sequence: TGTGCCAGTAGTATTAGCGGCACAGATACGCAGTATTTT. This codes for CASSISGTDTQYF.

This chain links TRBV19 with TRBJ2-1, with 10 bases identical to TRBD1. V was clipped by 1 base and J by 7 bases; unmatched bases: 4. The CDR3 contains 15 residues. Germline V gene sequence: CDR1 LNHDA, CDR2 SQIVND (reference sequence). The CDR3 here is CASSIGDRGRNEQFF. The CDR3 coding sequence is TGTGCCAGTAGTATAGGGGACAGGGGTCGGAATGAGCAGTTCTTC.

This clone was seen only once. This chain links TRBV7-2 with TRBJ2-2, with 9 positions matching TRBD2. Trimming took 6 bases from V and 5 from J; bases not matched to a gene: 10. This CDR3 spans 16 amino acids. The germline CDR1 and CDR2 sequences are SGHTA and FQGNSA. The CDR3 loop reads CASRDGGGASTGELFF. The CDR3 nucleotides read TGTGCCAGCAGGGACGGCGGGGGGGCCTCGACCGGGGAGCTGTTTTTT.

The rearrangement uses TRBV7-9 and TRBJ1-5, with unresolved D. Trimming removed 1 base at V and 0 bases at J, with 13 bases between. This CDR3 is built from 17 residues. Germline V gives CDR1 SEHNR, CDR2 FQNEAQ (reference sequence). CDR3 protein: CASSLVSGFDSNQPQHF. The CDR3 coding sequence is TGTGCCAGCAGCTTAGTATCGGGTTTCGATAGCAATCAGCCCCAGCATTTT.

The chain combines TRBV6-6 with TRBJ1-5; D is unresolved. Germline values: CDR1 MNHNY, CDR2 SVGAGI (reference sequence). Trimming took 6 bases from V and 2 from J, leaving 17 bases between them. The CDR3 loop spans 16 amino acids. CDR3 in DNA: TGTGCCAGCAGCCTATCTCTACCCGCGGGCAATCAGCCCCAGCATTTT. This translates into CASSLSLPAGNQPQHF.

The V call is TRBV27, the J call TRBJ1-1, with TRBD1 matching over 9 bases. CDR3 length: 12 residues. The V segment lost 6 bases and the J segment 7 bases; nucleotides outside the gene matches: 3. The germline V gene has CDR1 MNHEY and CDR2 SMNVEV (reference sequence). The CDR3 is CASRGTGIEAFF. In nucleotides, the CDR3 is TGTGCCAGCAGGGGGACAGGGATTGAAGCTTTCTTT.

The chain couples TRBV4-3 to TRBJ2-3, with D possibly being TRBD1 (5 bases). The V end lost 3 bases, the J end lost 4 bases, and 8 bases lay between the germline ends. The CDR3 is 13 amino acids. Germline assignment: CDR1 LGHNA and CDR2 YSLEER. CDR3 sequence reads: CASSQAGPDTQYF. The CDR3 DNA sequence: TGCGCCAGCAGCCAGGCAGGGCCAGATACGCAGTATTTT.

Only one count was recorded for this clone. The rearrangement uses TRBV5-4 and TRBJ2-5; no reliable D call. The length of the CDR3 is 12 residues. The V end was cut by 4 bases, the J end by 0 bases, with 4 bases between. CDR1 and CDR2 (germline): SGHNT, YYREEE (reference sequence). CDR3 sequence reads: CASSNNQETQYF. CDR3 DNA: TGTGCCAGCAGCAACAACCAAGAGACCCAGTACTTC.

This rearrangement joins TRBV6-6 to TRBJ2-1, with no clear D. Germline CDR1 reads MNHNY; CDR2 reads SVGAGI (reference sequence). The CDR3 is 15 amino acids. Trimming pared 6 bases from V and 0 bases from J, leaving 12 bases between. CDR3 amino acids: CASRFQQNSYNEQFF. The CDR3 DNA reads as TGTGCCAGCAGGTTCCAACAGAACTCCTACAATGAGCAGTTCTTC.